Presented here are 25 T cell receptor beta chains from one specimen sequenced in a study of T cell repertoires in cytomegalovirus infection. TCRdb reprocessed the reads with MiXCR, giving one entry per CDR3 protein. The sample holds fewer than 200,000 distinct CDR3 sequences, approximately 19% seen once. Sequencing was done on a sample of PBMCs. The receptors originated from a human donor in good health (CMV status not recorded). Some clones in this sample may be carry-over from other donors' samples.

The chain uses TRBV19 and TRBJ2-1, with D perhaps given as TRBD1 or TRBD2 (5 bases each). CDR1 is LNHDA and CDR2 is SQIVND in the germline V gene (reference sequence). The CDR3 runs to 14 residues. V lost 4 bases to trimming and J lost 6 bases, with 13 bases between them. The CDR3 loop is CASSTPGTANEQFF. The CDR3 DNA reads as TGTGCCAGTAGTACCCCCGGGACGGCCAATGAGCAGTTCTTC.

This clonotype has at least ten counts. The chain uses TRBV19 and TRBJ2-7; D gene uncertain. Germline loops: CDR1 LNHDA, CDR2 SQIVND (reference sequence). Between the trimmed V and J ends, which lost 1 base and 4 bases, there was a span of 20 bases. The CDR3 spans 17 residues. CDR3 in DNA: TGTGCCAGTAGTATAGCATTTGTAGAAGGGCCTACTTACGAGCAGTACTTC. Its protein is CASSIAFVEGPTYEQYF.

The genes are TRBV6-5 and TRBJ2-7, with 15 bases lining up with TRBD2. V gave up 6 bases and J gave up 2 bases; unmatched junction bases: 2. Germline V CDR1 and CDR2: MNHEY, SVGAGI. CDR3 length: 15 amino acids. In DNA, the CDR3 is TGTGCCAGCAGGGGACTAGCGGGAGGTGCCTACGAGCAGTACTTC. It codes for CASRGLAGGAYEQYF.

V is TRBV9 and J is TRBJ1-1, with D unclear. Trimming pared 4 bases from V and 1 base from J, leaving 14 bases between. The germline V gene has CDR1 SGDLS and CDR2 YYNGEE. This CDR3 is built from 15 residues. The CDR3 DNA sequence: TGTGCCAGCAGCCAAGGGAGCCTAGGGAACACTGAAGCTTTCTTT. Residues: CASSQGSLGNTEAFF.

The J gene is TRBJ1-5, the V gene TRBV19, with D hard to call. CDR1 LNHDA and CDR2 SQIVND come from the germline V gene (reference sequence). V gave up 8 bases and J gave up 2 bases, with 10 bases separating them. The CDR3 has 13 residues. The CDR3: CASCDRRNQPQHF. The CDR3 DNA reads as TGTGCCAGTTGCGACCGACGCAATCAGCCCCAGCATTTT.

This clonotype was recorded at least ten times. The V call is TRBV7-9, the J call TRBJ2-1, with TRBD2 as a possible D gene (5 bases). The CDR3 totals 15 residues. Germline CDR1 SEHNR, CDR2 FQNEAQ (reference sequence). V shed 1 base and J shed 8 bases, with 15 bases lying between them. The CDR3 nucleotides are TGTGCCAGCAGCTTAGACGGGGTCCCGGCTGATGAGCAGTTCTTC. Protein sequence: CASSLDGVPADEQFF. Full variable domain (rest looked up from reference TRBV7-9 and TRBJ2-1): DTGVSQNPRHKITKRGQNVTFRCDPISEHNRLYWYRQTLGQGPEFLTYFQNEAQLEKSRLLSDRFSAERPKGSFSTLEIQRTEQGDSAMYLCASSLDGVPADEQFFGPGTRLTVL.

The chain is built from TRBV20-1 and TRBJ2-1, with 9 bases identical to TRBD1. The V segment lost 6 bases and the J segment 5 bases; nucleotides outside the gene matches: 11. Germline V CDR1 and CDR2: DFQATT, SNEGSKA (reference sequence). CDR3 length equals 15 residues. The CDR3 DNA is TGCAGTGCCACTGCCGGGACAGGGTTGGACAATGAGCAGTTCTTC. Its protein product is CSATAGTGLDNEQFF.

A few counts support this clonotype. The CDR3 bases are TGCAGTGCTAGAGGTCCCCCTGGGGTCATAGCGGCAAACAATGAGCAGTTCTTC. Its protein product is CSARGPPGVIAANNEQFF. This chain uses TRBV20-1 with TRBJ2-1; D might be TRBD2 (6 bases). The germline V and J ends were trimmed by 1 base and 5 bases, with 24 bases remaining between them. CDR1 and CDR2 (germline): DFQATT, SNEGSKA (reference sequence). The CDR3 consists of 18 residues.

This clonotype has more than one count but fewer than ten. The V and J genes are TRBV6-2 or TRBV6-3 and TRBJ2-2, with 7 bases fitting TRBD2. V trimming: 11 bases; J trimming: 5 bases; junction bases outside the gene matches: 8. The germline gives CDR1 MNHEY, CDR2 SVGEGT. CDR3 size: 13 residues. The CDR3 coding sequence is TGTGCCGGGGGGGACCCACTTACCGGGGAGCTGTTTTTT. This encodes CAGGDPLTGELFF.

CDR3 DNA sequence: TGCAGTGCTAGCGGGGGCCTCTCAGATACGCAGTATTTT. It translates to CSASGGLSDTQYF. The V gene is TRBV20-1, the J gene TRBJ2-3; D assignment may be TRBD1 or TRBD2 (6 bases each). V gave up 3 bases and J gave up 4 bases, with 11 bases separating them. The CDR3 has 13 residues. Germline V gene data show CDR1 as DFQATT and CDR2 as SNEGSKA (reference sequence).

The chain uses TRBV4-3 and TRBJ1-2, with D uncertain. The CDR3 is made up of 13 amino acids. Germline loops: CDR1 LGHNA, CDR2 YSLEER. Deletions cut 4 bases from V and 6 bases from J, with 12 bases between. The CDR3, as DNA: TGCGCCAGCAGCCGAGATTGGGTCCATGGCTACACCTTC. It codes for CASSRDWVHGYTF.

Many counts were recorded for this clonotype. This rearrangement joins TRBV7-3 to TRBJ2-5; a possible D gene is TRBD2 (6 bases). This CDR3 is 14 amino acids long. Germline V lookup: CDR1 SGHTA, CDR2 FQGTGA. Trimming stripped 5 bases from V and 10 bases from J, with 20 bases between. Written as DNA, the CDR3 is TGTGCCAGCAGCCCCTCCCCAGGAGGGGTAATCCAGTACTTC. This sequence encodes CASSPSPGGVIQYF.

The chain is built from TRBV28 and TRBJ2-3; 7 nucleotides match TRBD1. Trimming removed 5 bases from V and 1 base from J; junction bases left unmatched: 9. The CDR3 contains 16 residues. Germline CDR1 and CDR2: MDHEN and SYDVKM. In nucleotides, the CDR3 is TGTGCCAGCAGTCGAAGACAGGGCCAAGGCACAGATACGCAGTATTTT. Translating gives CASSRRQGQGTDTQYF.

The chain carries TRBV11-3 and TRBJ2-1; 8 positions match TRBD2. The junction had 5 bases not matched to a gene; V was cut back by 5 bases and J by 2 bases. Germline V lookup: CDR1 SGHNT, CDR2 YENEEA. The CDR3 sequence is 15 residues long. The CDR3 region has the DNA TGTGCCAGCAGCCCCCGGGAGGGAGCCTACAATGAGCAGTTCTTC. Protein: CASSPREGAYNEQFF.

The V call is TRBV7-8, the J call TRBJ2-5, with 15 bases lining up with TRBD2. The V gene end was trimmed by 6 bases and the J gene end by 5 bases; junction bases not matched to a gene: 4. Germline values: CDR1 SGHVS, CDR2 FQNEAQ. This CDR3 has 15 amino acids. The CDR3 DNA reads as TGTGCCAGCAGGCCCGGGACTAGCGGGAGGGAGACCCAGTACTTC. Its translation is CASRPGTSGRETQYF.

This clonotype was seen repeatedly, ten times or more. The chain joins TRBV5-1 to TRBJ1-5, with 9 nucleotides matching TRBD1. There are 15 residues in the CDR3. J lost 3 bases, V lost 3 bases, and 4 bases had no gene match. Per germline, CDR1 SGHRS and CDR2 YFSETQ. In DNA form, the CDR3 reads TGCGCCAGCAGCTCGGGACAGGGTGACAATCAGCCCCAGCATTTT. The encoded protein is CASSSGQGDNQPQHF.

This clonotype came up many times. The chain employs TRBV7-3 and TRBJ1-6, with D maybe TRBD1 (6 bases). Germline CDR1 is SGHTA and CDR2 is FQGTGA. The V end was cut by 3 bases, the J end by 7 bases, with 7 bases between. The CDR3 has 13 residues. The CDR3 here is CASSFDRNSPLHF. CDR3 nucleotides: TGTGCCAGCAGCTTTGACAGGAATTCACCCCTCCACTTT.

This rearrangement joins TRBV6-5 to TRBJ1-1, with D hard to call. Trimming shortened V by 2 bases and J by 6 bases, and 4 bases separated the two germline ends. The CDR3 sequence is 11 residues long. CDR1 is MNHEY, CDR2 SVGAGI, per germline. This chain's CDR3 is CASSYGAEAFF. CDR3 nucleotide sequence: TGTGCCAGCAGTTACGGCGCTGAAGCTTTCTTT.

The chain recombines TRBV3-1 with TRBJ1-1, with unresolved D. Germline loops: CDR1 LGHDT, CDR2 YNNKEL (reference sequence). V lost 4 bases and J 1 base, leaving 10 bases between the germline ends. CDR3 length: 14 residues. The CDR3 loop reads CASSPGLGNTEAFF. The CDR3 nucleotides are TGTGCCAGCAGCCCCGGGCTAGGGAACACTGAAGCTTTCTTT.

The chain is built from TRBV28 and TRBJ2-7; D is perhaps TRBD2 (5 bases). The CDR3 spans 14 residues. Germline lookup yields CDR1 MDHEN and CDR2 SYDVKM. V gave up 3 bases and J gave up 3 bases, with 12 bases separating them. Here the CDR3 DNA reads TGTGCCAGCAGTTTTGCGGGCACAAGCTACGAGCAGTACTTC. This sequence encodes CASSFAGTSYEQYF.

This clonotype is deemed medium-sized. V usage is TRBV7-2 and J usage is TRBJ1-4; D unclear. Germline values: CDR1 SGHTA, CDR2 FQGNSA. The CDR3 contains 13 residues. V lost 4 bases and J lost 8, with 11 bases in between. CDR3 DNA: TGTGCCAGCAGCTGGATTCAGAGGGAAAAACTGTTTTTT. Protein: CASSWIQREKLFF.

This chain uses TRBV7-8 with TRBJ1-4; 12 nucleotides agree with TRBD1. The CDR3 spans 16 residues. The germline V gene has CDR1 SGHVS and CDR2 FQNEAQ. Trimming removed 5 bases from V and 6 bases from J; junction bases left unmatched: 7. The DNA of the CDR3 is TGTGCCAGCAGCGACTGGGACAGGGGGCTGTATGAAAAACTGTTTTTT. Its protein is CASSDWDRGLYEKLFF. Looking up the rest from reference TRBV7-8 and TRBJ1-4 gives the full variable domain: GAGVSQSPRYKVAKRGQDVALRCDPISGHVSLFWYQQALGQGPEFLTYFQNEAQLDKSGLPSDRFFAERPEGSVSTLKIQRTQQEDSAVYLCASSDWDRGLYEKLFFGSGTQLSVL.

The gene calls are TRBV18 and TRBJ2-3; 10 bases are shared with TRBD2. The CDR3 covers 16 residues. Trimming at V came to 2 bases and at J to 6 bases, leaving 8 bases not matched to a gene. Germline V lookup: CDR1 KGHSH, CDR2 LQKENI. CDR3 in amino acids: CASSPTSGITADTQYF. The CDR3 DNA is TGTGCCAGCTCACCAACTAGCGGGATAACCGCGGATACGCAGTATTTT.

The chain recombines TRBV20-1 with TRBJ2-3; 14 bases line up with TRBD2. Germline-derived CDR1 and CDR2 are DFQATT and SNEGSKA (reference sequence). The CDR3 contains 16 residues. The J segment lost 2 bases and the V segment lost 3 bases, leaving 4 bases of the junction unmatched. CDR3 sequence: CSASGLAGGYTDTQYF. The CDR3 DNA sequence: TGCAGTGCTAGCGGACTAGCGGGGGGATACACAGATACGCAGTATTTT.

The chain links TRBV5-1 to TRBJ2-1, with a tentative D call TRBD2 (7 bases). The CDR3 runs to 16 residues. The V end was cut by 4 bases, the J end by 4 bases, with 18 bases between. Germline V gene data show CDR1 as SGHRS and CDR2 as YFSETQ. CDR3 DNA: TGCGCCAGCAGCCCACCGCGGCGGGGGCTATACAATGAGCAGTTCTTC. Encoded protein: CASSPPRRGLYNEQFF.